The 9 T cell receptor beta chains in this list originate from one sample, sequenced in a study of graft-versus-host responses after intestinal transplantation. Data came from immunoSEQ multiplex PCR; TCRdb stores just in-frame clones and leaves some out. The data show over 100,000 clones, approximately 95% seen once. Their recognized antigens are unknown. The input for sequencing was unstimulated CD8+ T cells sorted from spleen or lymph node cells, taken before intestinal transplant. These receptors were collected from a human donor who received an intestinal transplant.

This clone was detected a few times. The chain recombines TRBV9 with TRBJ2-1, with 14 bases fitting TRBD2. With 5 bases clipped from V and 8 bases from J, the junction kept 12 bases outside the gene matches. Germline CDR1 reads SGDLS; CDR2 reads YYNGEE. The CDR3 loop spans 17 amino acids. The CDR3 bases are TGTGCCAGCAGTGCAGGACTAGCGGGAGGTTACGACGATGAGCAGTTCTTC. Its translation is CASSAGLAGGYDDEQFF.

The rearrangement joins TRBV30 to TRBJ1-2; D might be TRBD1 (6 bases). V lost 5 bases to trimming and J lost 2 bases, with 6 bases between them. CDR1 GTSNPN and CDR2 SVGIG come from the germline V gene (reference sequence). The CDR3 is made up of 11 amino acids. CDR3 amino acids: CAWDRNYGYTF. The CDR3 nucleotides read TGTGCCTGGGACAGGAACTATGGCTACACCTTC.

V gene TRBV7-2 combines with J gene TRBJ2-7, with 8 bases identical to TRBD1. The CDR3 spans 15 residues. The germline gives CDR1 SGHTA, CDR2 FQGNSA. Trimming cost V 1 base and J 6 bases; bases outside gene matches: 8. The CDR3 sequence is CASSLESTGGREQYF. The CDR3 nucleotides are TGTGCCAGCAGCTTAGAAAGTACAGGGGGGCGCGAGCAGTACTTC.

This chain uses TRBV13 with TRBJ1-6; TRBD1 matches 7 bases. Germline loops: CDR1 PRHDT, CDR2 FYEKMQ (reference sequence). V dropped 2 bases and J dropped 6; count of bases not matched to a gene: 4. The CDR3 contains 15 residues. The CDR3 spells CASSLRGLFNSPLHF. CDR3 nucleotide sequence: TGTGCCAGCAGCTTAAGGGGGCTCTTTAATTCACCCCTCCACTTT.

The chain employs TRBV15 and TRBJ1-3; 7 positions agree with TRBD1. After removal of 5 bases from V and 0 bases from J, the junction contained 10 bases not matched to a gene. The germline CDR1 and CDR2 sequences are LNHNV and YYDKDF (reference sequence). CDR3 length equals 17 residues. The CDR3 loop is CATSPRARGFSGNTIYF. In DNA form, the CDR3 reads TGTGCCACCAGCCCCCGGGCCAGGGGGTTCTCTGGAAACACCATATATTTT. The full variable domain, completed using reference TRBV15 and TRBJ1-3, is DAMVIQNPRYQVTQFGKPVTLSCSQTLNHNVMYWYQQKSSQAPKLLFHYYDKDFNNEADTPDNFQSRRPNTSFCFLDIRSPGLGDTAMYLCATSPRARGFSGNTIYFGEGSWLTVV.

In this sample, this clone turned up once. The rearrangement uses TRBV27 and TRBJ2-1; maybe TRBD2 (6 bases). The V and J ends lost 6 bases and 5 bases respectively, with 8 bases between them. From germline, CDR1 is MNHEY and CDR2 SMNVEV (reference sequence). CDR3 size: 12 residues. In DNA, the CDR3 is TGTGCCAGCAGCCTAGCGAACAATGAGCAGTTCTTC. Translating gives CASSLANNEQFF.

This clone has a single count. The chain uses TRBV4-1 and TRBJ2-1; the D is unclear. CDR1 is MGHRA and CDR2 is YSYEKL in the germline V gene. The CDR3 spans 14 residues. V lost 5 bases and J 10 bases, leaving 18 bases between the germline ends. As DNA, the CDR3 is TGCGCCAGCAGCGATAGGTTGGGCGACACCGAGCAGTTCTTC. It translates to CASSDRLGDTEQFF.

The chain uses TRBV7-9 and TRBJ2-3; D not resolved. V lost 3 bases and J 2 bases, leaving 3 bases between the germline ends. Per germline, CDR1 SEHNR and CDR2 FQNEAQ (reference sequence). CDR3 length equals 12 residues. The CDR3 bases are TGTGCCAGCAGCTTCGCCACAGATACGCAGTATTTT. The encoded protein is CASSFATDTQYF.

The CDR3 region has the DNA TGCGCCAGCAGCCACTTCGGACAGGGACAGTTCTTC. Translation: CASSHFGQGQFF. The chain employs TRBV4-1 and TRBJ2-1, with 8 bases fitting TRBD1. J gave up 13 bases and V 3 bases, and 5 bases lay outside the gene matches. The length of the CDR3 is 12 residues. The germline CDR1 and CDR2 sequences are MGHRA and YSYEKL.